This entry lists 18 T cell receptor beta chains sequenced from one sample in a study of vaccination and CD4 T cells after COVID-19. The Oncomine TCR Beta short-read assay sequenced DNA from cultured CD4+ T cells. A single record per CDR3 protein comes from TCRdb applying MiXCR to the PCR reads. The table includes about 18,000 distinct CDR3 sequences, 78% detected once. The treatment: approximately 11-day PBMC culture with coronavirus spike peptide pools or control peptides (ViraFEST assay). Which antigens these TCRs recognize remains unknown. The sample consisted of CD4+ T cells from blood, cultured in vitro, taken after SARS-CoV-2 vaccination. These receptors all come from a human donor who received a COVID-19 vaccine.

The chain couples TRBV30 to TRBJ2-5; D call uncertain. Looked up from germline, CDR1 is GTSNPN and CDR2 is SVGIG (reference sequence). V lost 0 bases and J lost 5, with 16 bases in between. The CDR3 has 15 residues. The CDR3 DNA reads TGTGCCTGGAGTGTCGGTAGCCGCGACGGGGAGACCCAGTACTTC. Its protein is CAWSVGSRDGETQYF.

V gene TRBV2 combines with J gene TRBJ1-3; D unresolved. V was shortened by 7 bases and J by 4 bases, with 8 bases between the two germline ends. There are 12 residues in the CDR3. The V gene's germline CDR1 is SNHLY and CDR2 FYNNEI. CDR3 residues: CASMSVGNTIYF. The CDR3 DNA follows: TGTGCCAGCATGAGTGTCGGAAACACCATATATTTT.

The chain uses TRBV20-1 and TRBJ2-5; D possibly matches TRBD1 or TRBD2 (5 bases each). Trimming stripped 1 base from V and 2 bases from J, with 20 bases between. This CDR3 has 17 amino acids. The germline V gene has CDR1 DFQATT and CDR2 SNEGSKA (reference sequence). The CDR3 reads CSARVPPGRKPQETQYF. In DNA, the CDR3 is TGCAGTGCTAGAGTCCCTCCAGGGAGAAAGCCTCAAGAGACCCAGTACTTC.

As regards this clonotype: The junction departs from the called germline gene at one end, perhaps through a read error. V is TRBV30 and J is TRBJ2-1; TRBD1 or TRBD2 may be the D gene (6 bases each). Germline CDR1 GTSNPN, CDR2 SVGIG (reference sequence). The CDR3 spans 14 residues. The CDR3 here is CAWSLGGSYNEQFF. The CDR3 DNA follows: TGTGCCTGGAGTCTGGGGGGCTCCTACAATGAGCAATTCTTC.

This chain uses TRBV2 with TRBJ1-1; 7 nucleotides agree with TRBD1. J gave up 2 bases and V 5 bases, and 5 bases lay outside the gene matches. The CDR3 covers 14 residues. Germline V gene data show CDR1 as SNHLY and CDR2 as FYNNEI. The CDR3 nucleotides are TGTGCCAGCAGTCGCACAGGGGTTAACACTGAAGCTTTCTTT. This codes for CASSRTGVNTEAFF. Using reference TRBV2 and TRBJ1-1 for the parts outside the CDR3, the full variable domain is EPEVTQTPSHQVTQMGQEVILRCVPISNHLYFYWYRQILGQKVEFLVSFYNNEISEKSEIFDDQFSVERPDGSNFTLKIRSTKLEDSAMYFCASSRTGVNTEAFFGQGTRLTVV.

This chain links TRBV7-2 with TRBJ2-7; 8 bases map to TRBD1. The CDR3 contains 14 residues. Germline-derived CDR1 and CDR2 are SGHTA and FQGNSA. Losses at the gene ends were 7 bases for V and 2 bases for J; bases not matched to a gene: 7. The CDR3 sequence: CASTRQGMTYEQYF. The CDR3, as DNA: TGTGCCAGCACTCGACAGGGGATGACCTACGAGCAGTACTTC.

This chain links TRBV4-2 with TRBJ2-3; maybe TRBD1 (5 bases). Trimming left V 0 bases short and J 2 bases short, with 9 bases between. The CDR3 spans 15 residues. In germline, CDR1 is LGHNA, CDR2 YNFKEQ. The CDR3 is CASSQDQGFTDTQYF. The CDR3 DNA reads TGTGCCAGCAGCCAAGATCAGGGATTCACAGATACGCAGTATTTT.

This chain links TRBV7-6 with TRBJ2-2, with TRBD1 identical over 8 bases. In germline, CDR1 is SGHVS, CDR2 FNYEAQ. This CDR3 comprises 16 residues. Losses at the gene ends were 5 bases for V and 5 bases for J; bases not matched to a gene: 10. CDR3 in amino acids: CASSPRTGMGTGELFF. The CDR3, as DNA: TGTGCCAGCAGCCCTAGGACAGGGATGGGAACCGGGGAGCTGTTTTTT.

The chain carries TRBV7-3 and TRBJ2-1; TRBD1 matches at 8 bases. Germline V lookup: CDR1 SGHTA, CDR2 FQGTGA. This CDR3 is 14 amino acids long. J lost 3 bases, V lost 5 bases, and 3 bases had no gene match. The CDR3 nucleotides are TGTGCCAGCAGCCCCGGACAGGGCTACAATGAGCAGTTCTTC. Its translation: CASSPGQGYNEQFF.

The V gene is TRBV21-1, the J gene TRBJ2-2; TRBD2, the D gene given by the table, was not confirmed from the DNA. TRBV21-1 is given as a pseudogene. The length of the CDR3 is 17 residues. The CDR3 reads CASSKEGRERHTGELFF. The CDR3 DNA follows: TGTGCCAGCAGCAAAGAGGGGAGGGAAAGGCACACCGGGGAGCTGTTTTTT.

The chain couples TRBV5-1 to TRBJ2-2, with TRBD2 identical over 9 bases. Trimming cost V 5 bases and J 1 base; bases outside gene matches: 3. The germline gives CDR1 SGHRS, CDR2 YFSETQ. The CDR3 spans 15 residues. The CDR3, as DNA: TGCGCCAGCAGTTCACTAGCGGGGAACACCGGGGAGCTGTTTTTT. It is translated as CASSSLAGNTGELFF.

This CDR3 is CASSVGETQYF. DNA of the CDR3: TGTGCCAGCAGTGTAGGGGAGACCCAGTACTTC. The chain combines TRBV25-1 with TRBJ2-5; D gene ambiguous. Trimming took off 4 bases at V and 5 bases at J, with 5 bases between the two ends. Germline V lookup: CDR1 MGHDK, CDR2 SYGVNS. This CDR3 has 11 residues.

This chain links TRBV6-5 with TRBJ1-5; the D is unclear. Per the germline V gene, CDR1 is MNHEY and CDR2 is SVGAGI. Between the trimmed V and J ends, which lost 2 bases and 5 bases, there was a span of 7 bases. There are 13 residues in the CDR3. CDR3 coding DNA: TGTGCCAGCAGTTACAGGTTAGATCAGCCCCAGCATTTT. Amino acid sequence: CASSYRLDQPQHF.

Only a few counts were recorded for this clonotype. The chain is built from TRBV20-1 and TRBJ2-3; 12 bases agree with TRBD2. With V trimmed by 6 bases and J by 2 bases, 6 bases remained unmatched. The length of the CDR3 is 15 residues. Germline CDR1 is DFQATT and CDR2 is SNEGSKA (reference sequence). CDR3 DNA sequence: TGCAGTGCCGCGACTAGCGGGGGAACCACAGATACGCAGTATTTT. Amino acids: CSAATSGGTTDTQYF.

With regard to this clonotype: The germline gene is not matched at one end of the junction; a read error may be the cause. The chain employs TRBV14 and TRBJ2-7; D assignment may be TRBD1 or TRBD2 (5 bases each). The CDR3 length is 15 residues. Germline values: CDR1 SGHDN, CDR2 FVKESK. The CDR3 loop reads CASSKEGIQSYEQYF. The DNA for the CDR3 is TGTGCCAGCAGCAAAGAGGGGATCCAGAGCTACGAGCAGTACTTC.

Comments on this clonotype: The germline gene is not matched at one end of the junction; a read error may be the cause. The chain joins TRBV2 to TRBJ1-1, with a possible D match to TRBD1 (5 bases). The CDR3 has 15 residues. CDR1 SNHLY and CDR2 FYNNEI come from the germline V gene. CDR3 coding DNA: TGTGCCAGCAGTCGGGAGGACATCGACAGCACTGGAGCTTTCTTT. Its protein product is CASSREDIDSTGAFF.

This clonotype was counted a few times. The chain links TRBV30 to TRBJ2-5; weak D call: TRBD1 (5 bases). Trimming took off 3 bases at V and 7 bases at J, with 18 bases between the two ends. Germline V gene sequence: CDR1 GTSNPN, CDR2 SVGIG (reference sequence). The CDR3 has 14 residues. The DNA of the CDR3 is TGTGCCTGGAGAGTCCGGAGTACCCAGGGGACCCAGTACTTC. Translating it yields CAWRVRSTQGTQYF.

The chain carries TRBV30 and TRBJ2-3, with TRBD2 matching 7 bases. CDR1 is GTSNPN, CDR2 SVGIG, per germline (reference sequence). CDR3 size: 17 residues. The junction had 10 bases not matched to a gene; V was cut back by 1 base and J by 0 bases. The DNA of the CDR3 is TGTGCCTGGAGTGGAAGCTGGGGGGGGTCTAGCACAGATACGCAGTATTTT. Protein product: CAWSGSWGGSSTDTQYF.